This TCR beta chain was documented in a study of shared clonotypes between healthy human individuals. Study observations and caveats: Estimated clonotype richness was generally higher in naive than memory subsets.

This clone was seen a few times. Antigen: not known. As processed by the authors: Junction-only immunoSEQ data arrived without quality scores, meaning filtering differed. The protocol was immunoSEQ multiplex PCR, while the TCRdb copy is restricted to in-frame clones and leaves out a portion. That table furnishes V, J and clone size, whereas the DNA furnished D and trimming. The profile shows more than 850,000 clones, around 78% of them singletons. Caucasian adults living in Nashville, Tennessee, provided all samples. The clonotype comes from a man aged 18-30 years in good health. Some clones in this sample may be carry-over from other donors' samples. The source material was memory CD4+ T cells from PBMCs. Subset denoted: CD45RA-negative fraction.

The DNA for the CDR3 is TGTGCCAGCAGCTTAGGGGCTAGCGTTGGCACAGATACGCAGTATTTT. Translating gives CASSLGASVGTDTQYF. This chain connects TRBV7-3 to TRBJ2-3, with D possibly TRBD2 on 6 matching bases. Trimming stripped 2 bases from V and 1 base from J, with 13 bases between. CDR1 SGHTA and CDR2 FQGTGA come from the germline V gene. The CDR3 is 16 amino acids.